This is a list of T cell receptor beta chains from one sample in a study of long-term antiretroviral therapy in people with HIV. Profiling relied on immunoSEQ multiplex PCR, and the TCRdb table lists in-frame clones only, not all of them. The sample carries 15,000 to 20,000 clones, approximately 91% recorded once. The sample was unsorted PBMCs, taken 0.6 years after starting antiretroviral therapy. The receptors come from a middle-aged woman with HIV. Each CDR3 is given with its conserved first and last residue. Fields, in order: V gene, clone size, J gene, D gene, CDR3 DNA, CDR3 protein. A D gene is named only where the DNA matches it firmly. Where a row states a size, it is once, few, many or the class of an expanded clone; other rows omit it.

TRBV6-5	once	TRBJ2-7	NA	TGTGCCAGCAGTTACTCAGCCCGTGCAGGGGGGTACGAGCAGTACTTC	CASSYSARAGGYEQYF
TRBV5-8	NA	TRBJ2-3	NA	TGTGCCAGCAGCAGAAAAAACAGATATCACACAGATACGCAGTATTTT	CASSRKNRYHTDTQYF
TRBV27	once	TRBJ2-7	TRBD1	TGTGCCAGCAGTTTATTGGACAGGGGGCCCACCTACGAGCAGTACTTC	CASSLLDRGPTYEQYF
TRBV7-2	NA	TRBJ2-1	NA	TGTGCCAGCAGCTTAAACAATGAGCAGTTCTTC	CASSLNNEQFF
TRBV5-1	NA	TRBJ1-1	NA	TGCGCCAGCAGCAAATCGCAGCAAATGAACACTGAAGCTTTCTTT	CASSKSQQMNTEAFF
TRBV14	few	TRBJ2-7	NA	TGTGCCAGCAGTCGCTTGGCGGACTACGAGCAGTACTTC	CASSRLADYEQYF
TRBV10-2	NA	TRBJ2-5	NA	TGCGCCAGCAACGGCCCCCTCGGTGGAGAGACCCAGTACTTC	CASNGPLGGETQYF
TRBV6-6	NA	TRBJ1-1	NA	TGTGCCAGCAGTTATCGTATGAACACTGAAGCTTTCTTT	CASSYRMNTEAFF
TRBV4-2	NA	TRBJ1-1	TRBD1	TGTGCCAGCAGCCAACCTTCGGGGACAGACAACACTGAAGCTTTCTTT	CASSQPSGTDNTEAFF
TRBV5-1	NA	TRBJ1-5	NA	TGCGCCAGCAGCCCGGGAGGGAATCAGCCCCAGCATTTT	CASSPGGNQPQHF
TRBV7-2	NA	TRBJ2-7	NA	TGTGCCAGCAGCCTACAGACAGAAAGTTACGAGCAGTACTTC	CASSLQTESYEQYF
TRBV4-1	NA	TRBJ1-1	NA	TGCGCCAGCAGCCACCCTGCGGGTGCTGAAGCTTTCTTT	CASSHPAGAEAFF
TRBV10-3	NA	TRBJ2-3	NA	TGTGCCATCAGTGAGTCGGCTAGCTTGGGGACAGATACGCAGTATTTT	CAISESASLGTDTQYF
TRBV7-9	NA	TRBJ2-2	TRBD2	TGTGCCAGCAGCTTGGCCGGGGGGGGCGCCGGGGAGCTGTTTTTT	CASSLAGGGAGELFF
TRBV10-3	NA	TRBJ1-2	NA	TGTGCCATCAGTGAATTCCGCTATGGCTACACCTTC	CAISEFRYGYTF
TRBV19	NA	TRBJ1-5	TRBD1	TGTGCCAGTAACACAGGGGGCGAGGGCAATCAGCCCCAGCATTTT	CASNTGGEGNQPQHF
TRBV19	NA	TRBJ1-5	NA	TGTGCCAGTAGTATAAATAGAGTTCCAAATCAGCCCCAGCATTTT	CASSINRVPNQPQHF
TRBV19	NA	TRBJ1-2	TRBD1	TGTGCCAGTAGTAGGGGACAGGCGTATGGCTACACCTTC	CASSRGQAYGYTF
TRBV18	NA	TRBJ2-3	NA	TGTGCCAGCTCCCCGCGTGGGGCAGGGCCCGGTTCAGATACGCAGTATTTT	CASSPRGAGPGSDTQYF
TRBV6-5	NA	TRBJ2-1	TRBD2	TGTGCCAGCAGTTACTCTTGGGCTAGCGGGGGCCGTGAGCAGTTCTTC	CASSYSWASGGREQFF
TRBV5-1	NA	TRBJ2-3	TRBD2	TGCGCCAGCAGCTTGGCGACTAGCGGGGGGGCCGTGGCAGATACGCAGTATTTT	CASSLATSGGAVADTQYF
TRBV27	NA	TRBJ2-3	TRBD1	TGTGCCAGCAGTTTAGCCGGGACAGTAGATACGCAGTATTTT	CASSLAGTVDTQYF
TRBV4-3	NA	TRBJ2-1	NA	TGCGCCAGCAGCCAAGTTCTAGGTGGCTTTGGCTACAATGAGCAGTTCTTC	CASSQVLGGFGYNEQFF
TRBV7-9	NA	TRBJ1-5	TRBD1	TGTGCCAGCAGCTTAGGGACAGGGGTTCAACAGCCCCAGCATTTT	CASSLGTGVQQPQHF
TRBV6-5	NA	TRBJ1-1	TRBD1	TGTGCCAGCAGTTACGACACCCGGGACAGAAACACTGAAGCTTTCTTT	CASSYDTRDRNTEAFF
TRBV5-6	NA	TRBJ1-6	NA	TGTGCCAGCAGCACGGTAGGGGCAAATTCACCCCTCCACTTT	CASSTVGANSPLHF
TRBV29-1	NA	TRBJ2-1	TRBD1	TGCAGCGTTGAAAGGGGGACAGGGGGATACAATGAGCAGTTCTTC	CSVERGTGGYNEQFF
TRBV7-8	NA	TRBJ1-2	NA	TGTGCCAGCAGCCTCGAACGGGGGAATAACTATGGCTACACCTTC	CASSLERGNNYGYTF